Listed here are 8 T cell receptor beta chains from one sample, sequenced in a study of T cell changes during pregnancy in multiple sclerosis. This table comes from immunoSEQ multiplex PCR, and its TCRdb copy is limited to in-frame clones, with some not included. The sample holds about 49,000 clones, 85% to 95% seen once. The material was CD8+ T cells from peripheral blood mononuclear cells, obtained in the first trimester of pregnancy. Receptors originate from a female donor with multiple sclerosis, enrolled in a pregnancy study.

This chain connects TRBV27 to TRBJ2-3, with a weak D call TRBD2 (6 bases). The V gene's germline CDR1 is MNHEY and CDR2 SMNVEV (reference sequence). Trimming removed 8 bases from V and 4 bases from J, with 22 bases in between. CDR3 length: 16 residues. This CDR3 reads CASRGGVGSLSDTQYF. CDR3 sequence (DNA): TGTGCCAGCCGTGGGGGAGTCGGGAGTTTGTCAGATACGCAGTATTTT.

The CDR3: CASSPRSGKGAFF. The CDR3 DNA sequence: TGTGCCAGCAGTCCGAGGTCAGGGAAAGGAGCTTTCTTT. V and J are TRBV27 and TRBJ1-1, with D perhaps matching TRBD1 (5 bases). V was cut by 5 bases and J by 10 bases, with 17 bases left in between. This CDR3 contains 13 residues. Germline assignment: CDR1 MNHEY and CDR2 SMNVEV (reference sequence).

This rearrangement joins TRBV10-1 to TRBJ1-1; no clear D. Between the trimmed V and J ends, which lost 3 bases and 0 bases, there was a span of 5 bases. Per the germline V gene, CDR1 is WNHNN and CDR2 is SYGVQD (reference sequence). CDR3 length: 13 residues. The DNA for the CDR3 is TGCGCCAGCAGTGATGGCCTGAACACTGAAGCTTTCTTT. It specifies CASSDGLNTEAFF.

This chain joins TRBV6-6 and TRBJ2-7, with 7 bases matching TRBD1. Germline assignment: CDR1 MNHNY and CDR2 SVGAGI (reference sequence). After removal of 6 bases from V and 4 bases from J, the junction contained 12 bases not matched to a gene. CDR3 length equals 15 residues. CDR3: CASSSLGTVLYEQYF. The CDR3 region has the DNA TGTGCCAGCAGCTCTCTGGGGACAGTCTTATACGAGCAGTACTTC.

This chain links TRBV5-1 with TRBJ2-1; D remains unclear. The CDR3 extends over 14 amino acids. Trimming took 0 bases from V and 5 from J, leaving 9 bases between them. CDR1 and CDR2 from the germline V gene are SGHRS and YFSETQ. The CDR3 loop is CASSLAAENNEQFF. Here the CDR3 DNA reads TGCGCCAGCAGCTTGGCTGCGGAAAACAATGAGCAGTTCTTC. Full variable domain (outside the CDR3, taken from reference TRBV5-1 and TRBJ2-1): KAGVTQTPRYLIKTRGQQVTLSCSPISGHRSVSWYQQTPGQGLQFLFEYFSETQRNKGNFPGRFSGRQFSNSRSEMNVSTLELGDSALYLCASSLAAENNEQFFGPGTRLTVL.

Only one count was recorded for this clone. This chain connects TRBV5-8 to TRBJ2-7; D gene uncertain. Germline V gives CDR1 SGHTS, CDR2 YDEGEE. CDR3 length: 11 amino acids. V was clipped by 4 bases and J by 2 bases, with 4 bases between them. DNA for the CDR3: TGTGCCAGCAGCCTAACCTACGAGCAGTACTTC. It specifies CASSLTYEQYF. The variable domain in full, with the rest retrieved from reference TRBV5-8 and TRBJ2-7, is EAGVTQSPTHLIKTRGQQATLRCSPISGHTSVYWYQQALGLGLQFLLWYDEGEERNRGNFPPRFSGRQFPNYSSELNVNALELEDSALYLCASSLTYEQYFGPGTRLTVT.

The rearrangement uses TRBV19 and TRBJ1-5; 9 bases map to TRBD1. V gave up 5 bases and J gave up 6 bases; unmatched junction bases: 8. Germline V gene data show CDR1 as LNHDA and CDR2 as SQIVND (reference sequence). The length of the CDR3 is 15 residues. The CDR3 reads CASSFGTGPGQPQHF. CDR3 DNA: TGTGCCAGTAGTTTCGGGACAGGGCCAGGTCAGCCCCAGCATTTT.

This rearrangement joins TRBV28 to TRBJ1-1; the D gene is possibly TRBD1 (5 bases). Per the germline V gene, CDR1 is MDHEN and CDR2 is SYDVKM. The CDR3 sequence is 16 residues long. The ends were cut back, 4 bases at V and 6 bases at J, with 21 bases in the middle. This chain's CDR3 is CASSSLFVQGYPEAFF. The CDR3 DNA follows: TGTGCCAGCAGTTCCTTGTTTGTGCAGGGCTATCCTGAAGCTTTCTTT. Filled out from reference TRBV28 and TRBJ1-1, the complete variable domain reads DVKVTQSSRYLVKRTGEKVFLECVQDMDHENMFWYRQDPGLGLRLIYFSYDVKMKEKGDIPEGYSVSREKKERFSLILESASTNQTSMYLCASSSLFVQGYPEAFFGQGTRLTVV.